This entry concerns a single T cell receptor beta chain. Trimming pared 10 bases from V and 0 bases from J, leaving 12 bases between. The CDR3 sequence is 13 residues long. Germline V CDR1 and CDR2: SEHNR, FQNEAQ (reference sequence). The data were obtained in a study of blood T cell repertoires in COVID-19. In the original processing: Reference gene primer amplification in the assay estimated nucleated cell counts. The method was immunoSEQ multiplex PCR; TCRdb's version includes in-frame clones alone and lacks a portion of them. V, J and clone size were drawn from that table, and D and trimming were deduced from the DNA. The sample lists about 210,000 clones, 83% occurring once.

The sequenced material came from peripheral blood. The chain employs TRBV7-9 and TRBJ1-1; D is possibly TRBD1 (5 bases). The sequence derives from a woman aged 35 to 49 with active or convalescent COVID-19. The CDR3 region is CANQGEMNTEAFF. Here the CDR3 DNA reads TGTGCCAACCAGGGCGAGATGAACACTGAAGCTTTCTTT.